This T cell receptor (beta chain) was identified during a study of blood T cells in healthy people across ages. Germline-derived CDR1 and CDR2 are LGHDT and YNNKEL (reference sequence). The CDR3 spans 20 residues. V dropped 2 bases and J dropped 6; count of bases not matched to a gene: 20. A J-beta primer mix and a sample-barcoded 5' primer were used in a second PCR of roughly 6 to 12 cycles. TCRdb used MiXCR to reprocess the 5' RACE reads, holding one entry per CDR3 protein. The sample yields about 1.7 million distinct CDR3 sequences, roughly 30% seen once. Input material: blood. The clonotype comes from a woman aged 25 to 39 in good health. This rearrangement joins TRBV3-1 to TRBJ2-4; 9 bases are a match to TRBD1. The CDR3 region is CASSQTKGRSGGQGGNIQYF. CDR3 coding DNA: TGTGCCAGCAGCCAAACAAAGGGCCGCTCGGGGGGACAGGGAGGAAACATTCAGTACTTC.